These T cell receptor beta chains were read from a single sample in a study of T-cell memory formation after mild COVID-19. TCRdb analysed the 5' RACE reads with MiXCR anew, one entry per CDR3 protein. The sample lists roughly 190,000 distinct CDR3 sequences; around 25% were seen once. The sequenced material came from PBMCs or a T cell subset sorted from them (not recorded which). The receptors here all came from an adult woman who had mild COVID-19 (a few samples of this study predate the infection). Cell type and time point are not known. The CDR3 runs from the conserved cysteine through the conserved F or W. Each record gives: V gene, clone size, J gene, CDR3 protein. A clone size is listed for some rows: how often the clone was seen (once, few, many), or a class if it is expanded.

v_gene: TRBV7-8; abundance: NA; j_gene: TRBJ1-2; CDR3aa: CASSSTGVGYGYTF
v_gene: TRBV29-1; abundance: few; j_gene: TRBJ2-2; CDR3aa: CSVHLSSTDTGELFF
v_gene: TRBV5-1; abundance: NA; j_gene: TRBJ1-2; CDR3aa: CASSRSGTGGEGYTF
v_gene: TRBV3-1; abundance: NA; j_gene: TRBJ1-2; CDR3aa: CASSQDSVRGYTF
v_gene: TRBV6-5; abundance: many; j_gene: TRBJ2-3; CDR3aa: CASSYDETNTQYF
v_gene: TRBV18; abundance: NA; j_gene: TRBJ2-5; CDR3aa: CASSPPPRDRGQETQYF
v_gene: TRBV12-3/TRBV12-4; abundance: few; j_gene: TRBJ1-1; CDR3aa: CASSLFRIEAFF
v_gene: TRBV30; abundance: once; j_gene: TRBJ2-3; CDR3aa: CAWSESPGWKSTDTQYF
v_gene: TRBV29-1; abundance: NA; j_gene: TRBJ2-1; CDR3aa: CSVYPSTTSYNEQFF
v_gene: TRBV27; abundance: NA; j_gene: TRBJ2-7; CDR3aa: CASSLSGTAYYEQYF
v_gene: TRBV11-2; abundance: NA; j_gene: TRBJ2-5; CDR3aa: CASSLDPGLGLAGGETQYF
v_gene: TRBV4-2; abundance: NA; j_gene: TRBJ1-5; CDR3aa: CASSPAAGPSNQPQHF
v_gene: TRBV5-8; abundance: few; j_gene: TRBJ1-6; CDR3aa: CASSLVPLNSPLHF
v_gene: TRBV6-2/TRBV6-3; abundance: NA; j_gene: TRBJ2-7; CDR3aa: CASGRGPYEQYF
v_gene: TRBV20-1; abundance: NA; j_gene: TRBJ2-1; CDR3aa: CSARLAGVLNEQFF
v_gene: TRBV6-5; abundance: NA; j_gene: TRBJ2-1; CDR3aa: CASSYYAGEDNEQFF
v_gene: TRBV12-3/TRBV12-4; abundance: NA; j_gene: TRBJ2-3; CDR3aa: CASVPSGGSDTQYF
v_gene: TRBV27; abundance: few; j_gene: TRBJ2-1; CDR3aa: CASSLGGWFIDEQFF
v_gene: TRBV5-1; abundance: NA; j_gene: TRBJ2-3; CDR3aa: CASTPGREVTDTQYF
v_gene: TRBV4-3; abundance: NA; j_gene: TRBJ2-2; CDR3aa: CASSVQLAGGLTGELFF
v_gene: TRBV20-1; abundance: few; j_gene: TRBJ2-3; CDR3aa: CSASASTDTQYF
v_gene: TRBV7-9; abundance: NA; j_gene: TRBJ2-1; CDR3aa: CASSTLAVSNEQFF
v_gene: TRBV24-1; abundance: NA; j_gene: TRBJ1-2; CDR3aa: CATSDSTGVYGYTF
v_gene: TRBV18; abundance: NA; j_gene: TRBJ2-7; CDR3aa: CASSPSSGRLDEQYF
v_gene: TRBV27; abundance: many; j_gene: TRBJ2-1; CDR3aa: CASTPGLAGVYEQFF
v_gene: TRBV10-3; abundance: many; j_gene: TRBJ2-7; CDR3aa: CAISETSGRYEQYF
v_gene: TRBV29-1; abundance: NA; j_gene: TRBJ1-1; CDR3aa: CSVLLGTVNTEAFF
v_gene: TRBV4-1; abundance: NA; j_gene: TRBJ1-1; CDR3aa: CASSQDRSGEAFF
v_gene: TRBV20-1; abundance: few; j_gene: TRBJ2-2; CDR3aa: CSVGGQGKTGELFF
v_gene: TRBV15; abundance: few; j_gene: TRBJ2-7; CDR3aa: CATSRDEWTPWSYEQYF
v_gene: TRBV9; abundance: few; j_gene: TRBJ2-3; CDR3aa: CASSQLAGRGTDTQYF
v_gene: TRBV12-3/TRBV12-4; abundance: few; j_gene: TRBJ2-6; CDR3aa: CASSLGQSGANVLTF
v_gene: TRBV18; abundance: few; j_gene: TRBJ1-1; CDR3aa: CASSPTGAYTEAFF
v_gene: TRBV5-4; abundance: NA; j_gene: TRBJ2-2; CDR3aa: CASSLVGASNTGELFF
v_gene: TRBV28; abundance: few; j_gene: TRBJ2-5; CDR3aa: CASSSRDREETQYF
v_gene: TRBV5-1; abundance: NA; j_gene: TRBJ2-7; CDR3aa: CASSSGGGGTYEQYF
v_gene: TRBV4-1; abundance: NA; j_gene: TRBJ1-4; CDR3aa: CASSRAGQGGEKLFF
v_gene: TRBV20-1; abundance: NA; j_gene: TRBJ2-4; CDR3aa: CSARVAGAKNIQYF
v_gene: TRBV19; abundance: NA; j_gene: TRBJ1-5; CDR3aa: CASSQTEGNQPQHF
v_gene: TRBV5-1; abundance: few; j_gene: TRBJ2-7; CDR3aa: CASSLGGQEWYEQYF
v_gene: TRBV2; abundance: NA; j_gene: TRBJ2-5; CDR3aa: CASSTGQGVLQETQYF
v_gene: TRBV6-1; abundance: NA; j_gene: TRBJ1-4; CDR3aa: CASSEVQEGGSEKLFF
v_gene: TRBV4-1; abundance: few; j_gene: TRBJ1-5; CDR3aa: CASSQVGVRQPQHF
v_gene: TRBV6-1; abundance: NA; j_gene: TRBJ1-5; CDR3aa: CASKLGQGANQPQHF
v_gene: TRBV7-6; abundance: NA; j_gene: TRBJ1-1; CDR3aa: CASSSGTREAFF
v_gene: TRBV11-2; abundance: NA; j_gene: TRBJ1-4; CDR3aa: CASSSAPGGADEKLFF
v_gene: TRBV7-2; abundance: many; j_gene: TRBJ2-7; CDR3aa: CASSLLHSSYEQYF
v_gene: TRBV6-5; abundance: once; j_gene: TRBJ2-7; CDR3aa: CASSYLDEQYF
v_gene: TRBV7-9; abundance: few; j_gene: TRBJ2-4; CDR3aa: CASSSVGPGLAGRQYF
v_gene: TRBV6-5; abundance: few; j_gene: TRBJ2-5; CDR3aa: CASSTGTNEGETQYF
v_gene: TRBV10-2; abundance: NA; j_gene: TRBJ1-3; CDR3aa: CASSDWGILGNTIYF
v_gene: TRBV10-3; abundance: NA; j_gene: TRBJ2-7; CDR3aa: CAISVPSGGADMDEQYF
v_gene: TRBV15; abundance: few; j_gene: TRBJ1-1; CDR3aa: CATSRGYSPEAFF
v_gene: TRBV12-3/TRBV12-4; abundance: NA; j_gene: TRBJ2-5; CDR3aa: CASGDTIQETQYF
v_gene: TRBV5-4; abundance: NA; j_gene: TRBJ2-2; CDR3aa: CASSLAGGGDTGELFF
v_gene: TRBV12-3/TRBV12-4; abundance: NA; j_gene: TRBJ2-7; CDR3aa: CASSFGQVLEQYF
v_gene: TRBV29-1; abundance: few; j_gene: TRBJ2-1; CDR3aa: CSVELSVNEQFF
v_gene: TRBV29-1; abundance: NA; j_gene: TRBJ2-7; CDR3aa: CSGGTGPSEQYF
v_gene: TRBV7-2; abundance: NA; j_gene: TRBJ1-6; CDR3aa: CASSSDISFDRYNSPLHF
v_gene: TRBV7-9; abundance: NA; j_gene: TRBJ1-2; CDR3aa: CASSPWTGDGYTF